Below, one T cell receptor beta chain is given with its context. The CDR3 has 15 residues. V lost 8 bases and J lost 8; bases outside the gene matches: 13. Germline values: CDR1 LNHDA, CDR2 SQIVND (reference sequence). This specimen belongs to a study of blood T cell repertoires in COVID-19. The wider study: The samples span acute and convalescent COVID-19 from the United States, Italy and Spain.

The assay was immunoSEQ multiplex PCR, and TCRdb's table has in-frame clones only and misses some. The table lists under 250,000 clones, around 84% of them singletons. The origin of this receptor is a woman aged 65 to 85 with active or convalescent COVID-19. Sequenced: peripheral blood. This rearrangement joins TRBV19 to TRBJ2-1; TRBD1 aligns across 9 bases. CDR3 region: CASQGDRAKPDEQFF. The CDR3 nucleotides are TGTGCCAGTCAGGGGGACAGGGCAAAGCCAGATGAGCAGTTCTTC.